Reported below is one TCR beta chain. Its antigen is not identified. Vbeta (60) and Jbeta (13) primers were used in the PCR. The data were produced by immunoSEQ multiplex PCR, yet TCRdb's version contains in-frame clones alone and is incomplete. This table holds around 61,000 clones, around 68% found once. The data originate from a study of cytomegalovirus exposure and HLA in healthy donors. Study at large: There were 100 million to 130 million unique TCR beta sequences, drawn from some 180 million T cells, in an earlier analysis. Regarding the study as a whole: A reported reduction in N-insertions relative to the roughly 710-donor mean was seen in an Asian-associated ancestry cluster in a later analysis.

The receptor was isolated from a man aged 40-55 years in good health and CMV-seropositive. Sequenced input: PBMCs.

CDR3 DNA: TGTGCCAGCAGCCCCGTGGAGGCAGGAGGAGAATTTGGCTACACCTTC. This sequence encodes CASSPVEAGGEFGYTF. V and J are TRBV2 and TRBJ1-2; no clear D gene. Germline V CDR1 and CDR2: SNHLY, FYNNEI. The length of the CDR3 is 16 residues. The V and J ends lost 6 bases and 7 bases respectively, with 24 bases between them.